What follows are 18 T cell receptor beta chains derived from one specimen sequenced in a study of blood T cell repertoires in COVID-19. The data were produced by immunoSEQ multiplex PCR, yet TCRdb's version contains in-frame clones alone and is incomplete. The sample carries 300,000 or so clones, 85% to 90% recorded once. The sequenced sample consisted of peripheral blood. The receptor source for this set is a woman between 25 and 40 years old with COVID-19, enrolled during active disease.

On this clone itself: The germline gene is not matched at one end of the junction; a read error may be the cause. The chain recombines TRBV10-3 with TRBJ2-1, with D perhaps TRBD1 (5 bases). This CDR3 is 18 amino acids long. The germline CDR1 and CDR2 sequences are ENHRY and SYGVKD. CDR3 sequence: CAISGSTTGTLQYSEQFF. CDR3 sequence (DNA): TGTGCCATCAGTGGATCAACCACAGGTACTCTACAATACAGTGAGCAGTTCTTC.

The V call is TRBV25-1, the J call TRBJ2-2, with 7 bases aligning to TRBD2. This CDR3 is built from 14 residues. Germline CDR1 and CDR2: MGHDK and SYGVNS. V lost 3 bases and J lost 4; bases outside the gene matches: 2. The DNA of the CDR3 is TGTGCCAGCAGTGATTGGGGGGGCACCGGGGAGCTGTTTTTT. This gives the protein CASSDWGGTGELFF.

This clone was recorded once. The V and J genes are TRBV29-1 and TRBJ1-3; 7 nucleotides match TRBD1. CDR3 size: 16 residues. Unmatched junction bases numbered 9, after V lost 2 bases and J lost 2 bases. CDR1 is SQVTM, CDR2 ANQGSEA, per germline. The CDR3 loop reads CSVEFFGRGTGNTIYF. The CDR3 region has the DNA TGCAGCGTTGAATTCTTCGGCAGGGGGACTGGAAACACCATATATTTT.

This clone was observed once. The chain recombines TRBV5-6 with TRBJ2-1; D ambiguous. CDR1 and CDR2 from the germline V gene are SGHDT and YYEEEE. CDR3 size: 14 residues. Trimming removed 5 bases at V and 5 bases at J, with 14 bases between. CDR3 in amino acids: CASSNFPEDNEQFF. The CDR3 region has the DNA TGTGCCAGCAGTAACTTCCCCGAAGACAATGAGCAGTTCTTC. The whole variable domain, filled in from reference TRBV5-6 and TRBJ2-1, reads DAGVTQSPTHLIKTRGQQVTLRCSPKSGHDTVSWYQQALGQGPQFIFQYYEEEERQRGNFPDRFSGHQFPNYSSELNVNALLLGDSALYLCASSNFPEDNEQFFGPGTRLTVL.

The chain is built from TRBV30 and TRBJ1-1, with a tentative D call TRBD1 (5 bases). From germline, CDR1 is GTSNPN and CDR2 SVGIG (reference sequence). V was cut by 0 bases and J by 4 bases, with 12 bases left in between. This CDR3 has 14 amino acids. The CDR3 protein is CAWSVVGLGTEAFF. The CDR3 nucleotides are TGTGCCTGGAGTGTAGTGGGGCTGGGCACTGAAGCTTTCTTT.

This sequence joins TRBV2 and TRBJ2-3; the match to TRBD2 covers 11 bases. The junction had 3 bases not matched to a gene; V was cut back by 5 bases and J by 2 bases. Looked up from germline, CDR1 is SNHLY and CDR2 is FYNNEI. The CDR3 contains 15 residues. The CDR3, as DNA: TGTGCCAGCAGTCCGGGACTAGCGGACACAGATACGCAGTATTTT. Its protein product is CASSPGLADTDTQYF.

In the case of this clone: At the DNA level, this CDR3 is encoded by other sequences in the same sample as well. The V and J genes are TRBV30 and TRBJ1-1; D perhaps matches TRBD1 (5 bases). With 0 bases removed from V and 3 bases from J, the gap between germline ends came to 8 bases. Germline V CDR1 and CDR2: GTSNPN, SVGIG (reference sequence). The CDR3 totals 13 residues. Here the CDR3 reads CAWSVGGDTEAFF. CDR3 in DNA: TGTGCCTGGAGTGTGGGAGGGGACACTGAAGCTTTCTTT.

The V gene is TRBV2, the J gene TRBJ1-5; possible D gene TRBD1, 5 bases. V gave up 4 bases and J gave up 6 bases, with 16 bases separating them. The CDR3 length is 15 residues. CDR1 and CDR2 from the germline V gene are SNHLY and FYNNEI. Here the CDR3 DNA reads TGTGCCAGCAGTGGGCCCCTTGGGGGGAGTCAGCCCCAGCATTTT. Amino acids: CASSGPLGGSQPQHF.

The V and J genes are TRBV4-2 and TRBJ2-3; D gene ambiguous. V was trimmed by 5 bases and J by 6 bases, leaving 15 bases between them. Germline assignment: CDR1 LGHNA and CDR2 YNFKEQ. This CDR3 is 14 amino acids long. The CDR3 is CASSSPGVRDTQYF. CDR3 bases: TGTGCCAGCAGCTCTCCCGGAGTGAGGGATACGCAGTATTTT.

Here the CDR3 reads CATQGQGALDTQYF. CDR3 bases: TGTGCCACCCAGGGACAGGGGGCCTTAGATACGCAGTATTTT. The chain has TRBV19 and TRBJ2-3, with 12 bases fitting TRBD1. Per the germline V gene, CDR1 is LNHDA and CDR2 is SQIVND (reference sequence). V was pared by 10 bases and J by 5 bases, with 7 bases of the junction left unmatched. This CDR3 spans 14 amino acids.

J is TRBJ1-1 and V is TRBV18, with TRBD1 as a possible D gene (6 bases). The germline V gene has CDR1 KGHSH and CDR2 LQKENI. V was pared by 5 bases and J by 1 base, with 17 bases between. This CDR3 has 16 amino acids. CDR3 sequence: CASSAGGGRANTEAFF. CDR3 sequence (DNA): TGTGCCAGCTCAGCGGGAGGGGGACGGGCGAACACTGAAGCTTTCTTT.

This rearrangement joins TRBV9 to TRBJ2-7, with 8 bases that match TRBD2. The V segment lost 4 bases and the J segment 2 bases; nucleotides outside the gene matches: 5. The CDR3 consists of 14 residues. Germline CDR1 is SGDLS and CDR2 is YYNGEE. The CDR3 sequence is CASSRSGLAYEQYF. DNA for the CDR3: TGTGCCAGCAGCCGTTCGGGACTAGCCTACGAGCAGTACTTC.

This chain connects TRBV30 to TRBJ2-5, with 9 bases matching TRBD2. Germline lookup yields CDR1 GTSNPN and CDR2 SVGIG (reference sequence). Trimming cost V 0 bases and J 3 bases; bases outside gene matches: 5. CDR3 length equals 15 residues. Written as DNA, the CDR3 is TGTGCCTGGAGTGTAGTTAGCGGGGGCAAAGAGACCCAGTACTTC. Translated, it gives CAWSVVSGGKETQYF.

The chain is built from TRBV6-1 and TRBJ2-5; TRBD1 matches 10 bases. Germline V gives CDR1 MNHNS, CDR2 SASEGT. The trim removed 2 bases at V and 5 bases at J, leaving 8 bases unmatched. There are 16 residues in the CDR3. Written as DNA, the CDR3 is TGTGCCAGCAGTGAACTTTTTCCGGGACAGGGGGAGACCCAGTACTTC. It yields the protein CASSELFPGQGETQYF.

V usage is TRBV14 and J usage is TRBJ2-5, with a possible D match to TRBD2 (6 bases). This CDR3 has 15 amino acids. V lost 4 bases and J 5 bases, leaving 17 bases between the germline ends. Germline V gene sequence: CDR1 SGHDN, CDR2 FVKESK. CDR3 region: CASSLGVGRGETQYF. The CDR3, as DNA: TGTGCCAGCAGCCTGGGAGTCGGGAGAGGCGAGACCCAGTACTTC.

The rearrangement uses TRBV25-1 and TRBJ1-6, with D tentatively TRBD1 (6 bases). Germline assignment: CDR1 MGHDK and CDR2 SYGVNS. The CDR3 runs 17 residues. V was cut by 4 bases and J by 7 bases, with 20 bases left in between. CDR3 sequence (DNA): TGTGCCAGCAGTGGCTCCGTTGTGGGGGCGATCAATTCACCCCTCCACTTT. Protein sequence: CASSGSVVGAINSPLHF. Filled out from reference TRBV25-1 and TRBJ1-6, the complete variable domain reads EADIYQTPRYLVIGTGKKITLECSQTMGHDKMYWYQQDPGMELHLIHYSYGVNSTEKGDLSSESTVSRIRTEHFPLTLESARPSHTSQYLCASSGSVVGAINSPLHFGNGTRLTVT.

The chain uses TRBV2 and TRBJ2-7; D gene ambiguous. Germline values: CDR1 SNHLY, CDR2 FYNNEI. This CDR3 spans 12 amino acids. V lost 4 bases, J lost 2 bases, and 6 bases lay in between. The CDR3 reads CASSALPYEQYF. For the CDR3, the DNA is TGTGCCAGCAGTGCCCTACCCTACGAGCAGTACTTC.

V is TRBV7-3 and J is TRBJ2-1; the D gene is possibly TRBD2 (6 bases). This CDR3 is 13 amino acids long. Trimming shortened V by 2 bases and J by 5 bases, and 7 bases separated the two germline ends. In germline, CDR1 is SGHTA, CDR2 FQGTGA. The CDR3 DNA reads TGTGCCAGCAGCTTAGCTAGCGACAATGAGCAGTTCTTC. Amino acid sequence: CASSLASDNEQFF.